Shown below are 28 T cell receptor beta chains from a single sample sequenced in a study of T cell responses to AZD1222 COVID-19 vaccine. Profiling relied on immunoSEQ multiplex PCR, and the TCRdb table lists in-frame clones only, not all of them. The sample consists of around 140,000 clones, approximately 85% of them appearing once. The source was peripheral blood, collected on day 0 of AZD1222 vaccination. The receptors stem from an adult in good health.

The V and J genes are TRBV5-4 and TRBJ2-5; 9 nucleotides line up with TRBD2. The CDR3 runs to 17 residues. Trimming cost V 6 bases and J 1 base; bases outside gene matches: 13. Germline CDR1 and CDR2: SGHNT and YYREEE (reference sequence). For the CDR3, the DNA is TGTGCCAGCACCCCAGATCTAGCGGGGATAAGCCAAGAGACCCAGTACTTC. As protein: CASTPDLAGISQETQYF.

With regard to this clone: Other DNA sequences in the same sample also yield this CDR3. The V and J genes are TRBV18 and TRBJ1-5; 8 bases are a match to TRBD1. V was pared by 3 bases and J by 2 bases, with 0 bases of the junction left unmatched. The CDR3 consists of 14 residues. Germline V gives CDR1 KGHSH, CDR2 LQKENI. The CDR3 protein is CASSPTGGNQPQHF. CDR3 nucleotides: TGTGCCAGCTCACCGACAGGGGGCAATCAGCCCCAGCATTTT.

The genes are TRBV4-2 and TRBJ1-4, with D unresolved. The ends were cut back, 4 bases at V and 3 bases at J, with 9 bases in the middle. The CDR3 length is 14 residues. From germline, CDR1 is LGHNA and CDR2 YNFKEQ. The CDR3 DNA reads as TGTGCCAGCAGCCGCGGGGAAGCTAATGAAAAACTGTTTTTT. Amino acids: CASSRGEANEKLFF.

The chain couples TRBV6-5 to TRBJ1-2; maybe TRBD1 (5 bases). The germline gives CDR1 MNHEY, CDR2 SVGAGI. V gave up 5 bases and J gave up 2 bases, with 9 bases separating them. The CDR3 consists of 13 residues. The CDR3 nucleotides read TGTGCCAGCAGTCCGACAGAGAACTATGGCTACACCTTC. This translates into CASSPTENYGYTF.

The chain uses TRBV5-1 and TRBJ1-2; D ambiguous. Per germline, CDR1 SGHRS and CDR2 YFSETQ. This CDR3 has 13 residues. Trimming left V 1 base short and J 3 bases short, with 7 bases between. CDR3 amino acids: CASSLPGDYGYTF. The CDR3 region has the DNA TGCGCCAGCAGCTTGCCCGGCGACTATGGCTACACCTTC.

The rearrangement uses TRBV2 and TRBJ2-7; the match to TRBD1 covers 11 bases. This CDR3 is built from 15 residues. V shed 6 bases and J 6 bases; nucleotides not matched to a gene: 10. The germline V gene has CDR1 SNHLY and CDR2 FYNNEI. DNA for the CDR3: TGTGCCAGCAGAATATTAACCGGGACAGGGGGCGAGCAGTACTTC. It yields the protein CASRILTGTGGEQYF.

The chain links TRBV5-1 to TRBJ1-5, with D maybe TRBD1 (6 bases). The CDR3 has 13 residues. Deletions cut 0 bases from V and 6 bases from J, with 7 bases between. Germline loops: CDR1 SGHRS, CDR2 YFSETQ. CDR3 sequence: CASSLEGGQPQHF. The CDR3 DNA is TGCGCCAGCAGCTTGGAGGGGGGTCAGCCCCAGCATTTT.

The chain combines TRBV7-9 with TRBJ1-1; 8 positions agree with TRBD1. Germline loops: CDR1 SEHNR, CDR2 FQNEAQ (reference sequence). The CDR3 contains 14 residues. V shed 4 bases and J 4 bases; nucleotides not matched to a gene: 5. CDR3 bases: TGTGCCAGCAGCTACACAGGGGGGAGCACTGAAGCTTTCTTT. It translates to CASSYTGGSTEAFF.

V is TRBV14 and J is TRBJ2-7; TRBD1 matches at 7 bases. CDR1 is SGHDN and CDR2 is FVKESK in the germline V gene. The trim removed 4 bases at V and 1 base at J, leaving 7 bases unmatched. CDR3 length: 15 amino acids. The CDR3 spells CASSPVPGQSYEQYF. DNA of the CDR3: TGTGCCAGCAGCCCAGTACCGGGACAGTCCTACGAGCAGTACTTC.

The chain links TRBV24-1 to TRBJ2-1; TRBD2 is a possible D gene (7 bases). This CDR3 comprises 16 residues. V lost 3 bases and J lost 1, with 12 bases in between. The germline gives CDR1 KGHDR, CDR2 SFDVKD. The CDR3 reads CATSDAGAGSYNEQFF. CDR3 DNA sequence: TGTGCCACCAGTGATGCGGGGGCAGGTTCCTACAATGAGCAGTTCTTC.

The chain carries TRBV7-2 and TRBJ1-3, with a possible D match to TRBD1 (5 bases). The length of the CDR3 is 16 residues. The germline V gene has CDR1 SGHTA and CDR2 FQGNSA. V lost 3 bases to trimming and J lost 2 bases, with 14 bases between them. In DNA form, the CDR3 reads TGTGCCAGCAGCTTCGCGCCGGGGGGGACTGGAAACACCATATATTTT. This sequence encodes CASSFAPGGTGNTIYF.

The V call is TRBV27, the J call TRBJ2-7, with D tentatively TRBD1 or TRBD2 (7 bases each). The germline gives CDR1 MNHEY, CDR2 SMNVEV (reference sequence). The CDR3 runs 17 residues. V lost 2 bases to trimming and J lost 5 bases, with 22 bases between them. In DNA form, the CDR3 reads TGTGCCAGCAGTTTAGAGGGGGAGGGGGCGCTGGGCAACGAGCAGTACTTC. Its protein product is CASSLEGEGALGNEQYF.

This chain connects TRBV2 to TRBJ1-1, with TRBD1 identical over 8 bases. The CDR3 covers 11 residues. The J segment lost 10 bases and the V segment lost 5 bases, leaving 3 bases of the junction unmatched. The germline gives CDR1 SNHLY, CDR2 FYNNEI. The CDR3 spells CASSTGGTAFF. The CDR3 DNA reads TGTGCCAGCAGTACAGGGGGAACAGCTTTCTTT.

The CDR3 DNA sequence: TGTGCCAGCAGCGTAGCCGGGGATTATTCACCCCTCCACTTT. The encoded protein is CASSVAGDYSPLHF. This sequence joins TRBV9 and TRBJ1-6; no reliable D call. The CDR3 is made up of 14 amino acids. Germline V gene data show CDR1 as SGDLS and CDR2 as YYNGEE. The V gene lost 0 bases and the J gene lost 8 bases, with 9 bases spanning the gap.

This chain connects TRBV30 to TRBJ1-3; D might be TRBD1 (5 bases). From germline, CDR1 is GTSNPN and CDR2 SVGIG (reference sequence). V was clipped by 3 bases and J by 0 bases, with 15 bases between them. The CDR3 loop spans 16 amino acids. The CDR3 loop reads CAWRKAGTFSGNTIYF. Written as DNA, the CDR3 is TGTGCCTGGAGGAAAGCCGGGACCTTCTCTGGAAACACCATATATTTT.

V is TRBV24-1 and J is TRBJ2-2; 7 positions agree with TRBD1. The CDR3 has 14 residues. Germline V gene data show CDR1 as KGHDR and CDR2 as SFDVKD. Trimming at V came to 8 bases and at J to 2 bases, leaving 4 bases not matched to a gene. CDR3 region: CATMGTDNTGELFF. The DNA of the CDR3 is TGTGCCACCATGGGGACAGATAACACCGGGGAGCTGTTTTTT.

The chain has TRBV3-1 (or the pseudogene TRBV3-2) and TRBJ2-2; perhaps TRBD2 as D (5 bases). The ends were cut back, 1 base at V and 3 bases at J, with 18 bases in the middle. The CDR3 runs to 18 residues. Per germline, CDR1 LGHDT and CDR2 YNNKEL (reference sequence). The chain's CDR3 is CASSQVAPGTRDTGELFF. The CDR3 region has the DNA TGTGCCAGCAGCCAAGTCGCCCCCGGTACTAGGGACACCGGGGAGCTGTTTTTT.

The genes are TRBV5-1 and TRBJ1-1, with a weak D call TRBD1 (6 bases). Trimming cost V 4 bases and J 0 bases, with 13 bases left between them. The CDR3 extends over 15 amino acids. CDR1 is SGHRS, CDR2 YFSETQ, per germline. The CDR3 reads CASSRPGELNTEAFF. The DNA of the CDR3 is TGCGCCAGCAGCAGACCAGGGGAATTGAACACTGAAGCTTTCTTT. The variable domain in full, completed from reference TRBV5-1 and TRBJ1-1, reads KAGVTQTPRYLIKTRGQQVTLSCSPISGHRSVSWYQQTPGQGLQFLFEYFSETQRNKGNFPGRFSGRQFSNSRSEMNVSTLELGDSALYLCASSRPGELNTEAFFGQGTRLTVV.

The chain has TRBV10-3 and TRBJ2-3; TRBD1 matches 7 bases. This CDR3 contains 15 residues. Per the germline V gene, CDR1 is ENHRY and CDR2 is SYGVKD. Losses at the gene ends were 6 bases for V and 0 bases for J; bases not matched to a gene: 6. CDR3 coding DNA: TGTGCCATCAGGCCGACAGGGTATAGCACAGATACGCAGTATTTT. This codes for CAIRPTGYSTDTQYF.

This chain uses TRBV5-4 with TRBJ2-1; 11 bases are shared with TRBD1. The CDR3 length is 15 residues. Germline-derived CDR1 and CDR2 are SGHNT and YYREEE (reference sequence). J gave up 6 bases and V 6 bases, and 8 bases lay outside the gene matches. DNA of the CDR3: TGTGCCAGCACCGCGGGGACAGGGGGTTTCAATGAGCAGTTCTTC. This sequence encodes CASTAGTGGFNEQFF.

The sample holds a few counts of this clone. The CDR3 is CSARDINEQYF. The CDR3 nucleotides are TGCAGTGCTAGAGACATTAACGAGCAGTACTTC. V gene TRBV20-1 combines with J gene TRBJ2-7; no clear D. Germline V gene sequence: CDR1 DFQATT, CDR2 SNEGSKA (reference sequence). V lost 0 bases and J lost 5, with 5 bases in between. The CDR3 totals 11 residues.

The chain couples TRBV4-1 to TRBJ2-7; no reliable D call. Per germline, CDR1 MGHRA and CDR2 YSYEKL. CDR3 length equals 15 residues. Trimming left V 7 bases short and J 2 bases short, with 18 bases between. The CDR3: CASTPASSGAYEQYF. The DNA for the CDR3 is TGCGCCAGCACCCCCGCCTCTTCCGGAGCCTACGAGCAGTACTTC.

V and J are TRBV5-6 and TRBJ1-2; a weak D match, TRBD1 (5 bases). Germline assignment: CDR1 SGHDT and CDR2 YYEEEE. V lost 6 bases, J lost 7 bases, and 13 bases lay in between. This CDR3 is built from 12 residues. The chain's CDR3 is CASKGWGSGYTF. The CDR3 coding sequence is TGTGCCAGCAAGGGATGGGGGAGTGGCTACACCTTC.

The V call is TRBV4-2, the J call TRBJ1-5, with 7 positions matching TRBD1. Germline CDR1 and CDR2: LGHNA and YNFKEQ. With V trimmed by 3 bases and J by 7 bases, 12 bases remained unmatched. The CDR3 consists of 16 residues. The CDR3 loop reads CASSHPETGIVQPQHF. CDR3 sequence (DNA): TGTGCCAGCAGCCATCCGGAGACAGGGATAGTCCAGCCCCAGCATTTT.

This clone was recorded a few times. This chain connects TRBV5-4 to TRBJ2-3; D gene ambiguous. The CDR3 length is 13 residues. CDR1 SGHNT and CDR2 YYREEE come from the germline V gene (reference sequence). Trimming pared 3 bases from V and 6 bases from J, leaving 11 bases between. The CDR3 sequence: CASSSVAGDTQYF. In DNA, the CDR3 is TGTGCCAGCAGCTCTGTGGCCGGGGATACGCAGTATTTT.

The chain couples TRBV18 to TRBJ2-3, with D unclear. The germline V gene has CDR1 KGHSH and CDR2 LQKENI. Trimming removed 1 base from V and 0 bases from J, with 5 bases in between. CDR3 size: 14 residues. CDR3 protein: CASSPLRSTDTQYF. CDR3 DNA: TGTGCCAGCTCACCACTCCGCAGCACAGATACGCAGTATTTT.

The chain links TRBV5-1 to TRBJ2-2; 8 bases line up with TRBD2. This CDR3 is built from 17 residues. The germline CDR1 and CDR2 sequences are SGHRS and YFSETQ. Trimming cost V 5 bases and J 3 bases; bases outside gene matches: 12. The CDR3 is CASSQDPSGPYTGELFF. Written as DNA, the CDR3 is TGCGCCAGCAGTCAGGACCCTAGCGGGCCCTACACCGGGGAGCTGTTTTTT.

The J gene is TRBJ2-7, the V gene TRBV10-1; 7 bases map to TRBD1. Unmatched junction bases numbered 9, after V lost 6 bases and J lost 4 bases. Per germline, CDR1 WNHNN and CDR2 SYGVQD (reference sequence). The CDR3 extends over 14 amino acids. The CDR3 region is CASSSSRQGYEQYF. The CDR3 DNA follows: TGCGCCAGCAGCTCGTCCCGACAGGGTTACGAGCAGTACTTC.